These 26 T cell receptor beta chains originate from one sample sequenced in a study of blood T cell repertoires in COVID-19. Clones were sequenced by immunoSEQ multiplex PCR, and TCRdb holds only the in-frame ones, with some missing. The table has approximately 150,000 clones, about 85% seen once. The sequencing sample was made of peripheral blood. The receptors come from a human donor with acute or convalescent COVID-19. The donor label of this sample is uncertain.

The CDR3 reads CASSLVGQGANEQYV. In DNA form, the CDR3 reads TGTGCCAGCAGCTTGGTTGGACAGGGGGCCAACGAGCAGTACGTC. The V gene is TRBV5-4, the J gene TRBJ2-7; 11 nucleotides match TRBD1. Trimming removed 0 bases from V and 5 bases from J; junction bases left unmatched: 4. The CDR3 contains 15 residues. Germline CDR1 SGHNT, CDR2 YYREEE (reference sequence).

The rearrangement joins TRBV5-1 to TRBJ1-3; possibly TRBD1 for D (5 bases). Looked up from germline, CDR1 is SGHRS and CDR2 is YFSETQ. This CDR3 has 15 amino acids. Trimming shortened V by 0 bases and J by 4 bases, and 11 bases separated the two germline ends. CDR3 protein: CASSLEGRGGNTIYF. In DNA, the CDR3 is TGCGCCAGCAGCTTGGAAGGGAGGGGAGGAAACACCATATATTTT.

The chain links TRBV4-3 to TRBJ2-1, with D perhaps matching TRBD2 (5 bases). Trimming took 3 bases from V and 5 from J, leaving 14 bases between them. This CDR3 region has 15 residues. Germline lookup yields CDR1 LGHNA and CDR2 YSLEER. In nucleotides, the CDR3 is TGCGCCAGCAGCCACCTCGGACTTGTGGACAATGAGCAGTTCTTC. Its protein is CASSHLGLVDNEQFF.

The chain carries TRBV20-1 and TRBJ1-2; no clear D gene. The CDR3 is made up of 10 amino acids. Germline V gene data show CDR1 as DFQATT and CDR2 as SNEGSKA (reference sequence). With 3 bases removed from V and 5 bases from J, the gap between germline ends came to 4 bases. CDR3 nucleotides: TGCAGTGCTAGCTATTATGGCTACACCTTC. It yields the protein CSASYYGYTF.

This chain links TRBV2 with TRBJ2-2; D perhaps matches TRBD1 (5 bases). V lost 3 bases to trimming and J lost 5 bases, with 16 bases between them. Germline V lookup: CDR1 SNHLY, CDR2 FYNNEI. The CDR3 sequence is 16 residues long. CDR3 nucleotides: TGTGCCAGCAGTGAGTTGCAGGGCGGACGGACCGGGGAGCTGTTTTTT. Its protein is CASSELQGGRTGELFF.

This clone appeared once. The rearrangement uses TRBV3-1 (or the pseudogene TRBV3-2) and TRBJ2-5; D unresolved. The CDR3 contains 15 residues. V was clipped by 2 bases and J by 14 bases, with 24 bases between them. In germline, CDR1 is LGHDT, CDR2 YNNKEL (reference sequence). This CDR3 reads CASSQQQTLGTDLYF. The CDR3, as DNA: TGTGCCAGCAGCCAACAACAAACCCTAGGCACCGATTTATACTTC.

The chain is built from TRBV7-2 and TRBJ2-1; TRBD1 is a possible D gene (6 bases). The CDR3 spans 15 residues. V was clipped by 0 bases and J by 7 bases, with 13 bases between them. From germline, CDR1 is SGHTA and CDR2 FQGNSA. CDR3 coding DNA: TGTGCCAGCAGCTTAGCCCCCCAGGGGCGGAATGAGCAGTTCTTC. This translates into CASSLAPQGRNEQFF.

The chain recombines TRBV4-3 with TRBJ2-7; TRBD1 matches at 9 bases. Germline CDR1 reads LGHNA; CDR2 reads YSLEER. Trimming at V came to 0 bases and at J to 5 bases, leaving 8 bases not matched to a gene. This CDR3 has 16 residues. The CDR3, as DNA: TGCGCCAGCAGCCAAGACCTGGACAGGGGCCCCCACGAGCAGTACTTC. Protein: CASSQDLDRGPHEQYF.

The count of this clone is one. The chain uses TRBV3-1 (or the pseudogene TRBV3-2) and TRBJ2-5; TRBD2 matches 9 bases. The germline gives CDR1 LGHDT, CDR2 YNNKEL (reference sequence). CDR3 length: 17 amino acids. The ends lost 0 bases at V and 1 base at J; junction bases unmatched: 6. The DNA of the CDR3 is TGTGCCAGCAGCCAAGACGCTAGCGGGGCTTTCCAAGAGACCCAGTACTTC. Its protein is CASSQDASGAFQETQYF.

This clone was recorded once. This chain uses TRBV24-1 with TRBJ1-6; D call uncertain. CDR3 length equals 13 residues. With 4 bases removed from V and 11 bases from J, the gap between germline ends came to 11 bases. CDR1 is KGHDR and CDR2 is SFDVKD in the germline V gene. CDR3 in amino acids: CATSDGNMTPLHF. The CDR3 region has the DNA TGTGCCACCAGTGACGGGAATATGACACCCCTCCACTTT.

The chain joins TRBV4-1 to TRBJ1-1; 8 bases are a match to TRBD1. Per the germline V gene, CDR1 is MGHRA and CDR2 is YSYEKL. The CDR3 is 17 residues long. V lost 3 bases to trimming and J lost 0 bases; unmatched junction nucleotides: 9. The CDR3 sequence is CASSQGRTGTMNTEAFF. CDR3 nucleotide sequence: TGCGCCAGCAGCCAGGGGAGGACAGGGACAATGAACACTGAAGCTTTCTTT.

The chain joins TRBV2 to TRBJ1-1; 9 positions match TRBD1. The V gene's germline CDR1 is SNHLY and CDR2 FYNNEI. The CDR3 totals 15 residues. The V and J ends lost 7 bases and 2 bases, in that order; junction bases with no gene match: 8. CDR3 nucleotide sequence: TGTGCCAGCAACGGACAGGGGCTGCGAAACACTGAAGCTTTCTTT. Translation: CASNGQGLRNTEAFF.

A few counts support this clone. The rearrangement joins TRBV10-3 to TRBJ1-1, with TRBD1 matching 7 bases. Germline assignment: CDR1 ENHRY and CDR2 SYGVKD. V lost 4 bases to trimming and J lost 0 bases; unmatched junction nucleotides: 5. This CDR3 contains 15 residues. CDR3 loop: CAISAAGGMNTEAFF. CDR3 DNA: TGTGCCATCAGTGCGGCAGGGGGGATGAACACTGAAGCTTTCTTT.

For this clone: Different DNA sequences within this sample yield the same CDR3. The chain uses TRBV6-5 and TRBJ1-5; weak D call: TRBD1 (5 bases). CDR1 and CDR2 from the germline V gene are MNHEY and SVGAGI. The CDR3 extends over 16 amino acids. V lost 0 bases and J lost 11, with 20 bases in between. CDR3 coding DNA: TGTGCCAGCAGTTACTCGGGAGGAGCGGGAGCGGGGGCCCAGCATTTT. Translation gives CASSYSGGAGAGAQHF.

V and J are TRBV19 and TRBJ2-3; tentatively, D is TRBD1 (6 bases). Germline assignment: CDR1 LNHDA and CDR2 SQIVND (reference sequence). The V and J ends lost 6 bases and 2 bases respectively, with 15 bases between them. The CDR3 extends over 15 amino acids. The CDR3 DNA reads as TGTGCCAGTAGGTCTGGGGGCGGCAACACAGATACGCAGTATTTT. It codes for CASRSGGGNTDTQYF.

The chain employs TRBV10-1 and TRBJ2-1; D remains unclear. Germline V gene data show CDR1 as WNHNN and CDR2 as SYGVQD (reference sequence). The CDR3 covers 12 residues. V was cut by 6 bases and J by 4 bases, with 7 bases left in between. CDR3 sequence reads: CASSVRYNEQFF. CDR3 nucleotides: TGCGCCAGCAGCGTCCGTTACAATGAGCAGTTCTTC.

The chain couples TRBV14 to TRBJ1-4; TRBD1 agrees at 10 bases. Germline V lookup: CDR1 SGHDN, CDR2 FVKESK. V was pared by 4 bases and J by 7 bases, with 6 bases of the junction left unmatched. The CDR3 has 15 residues. The CDR3 is CASSPSTGGSEKLFF. The DNA of the CDR3 is TGTGCCAGCAGCCCGTCGACAGGGGGCTCTGAAAAACTGTTTTTT.

V is TRBV29-1 and J is TRBJ2-1; tentatively, D is TRBD2 (5 bases). Trimming took 3 bases from V and 0 from J, leaving 12 bases between them. The germline V gene encodes CDR1 SQVTM and CDR2 ANQGSEA. CDR3 size: 15 residues. CDR3 DNA: TGCAGCGTTGAGATCGGGAAGAGCTCCTACAATGAGCAGTTCTTC. As protein: CSVEIGKSSYNEQFF.

This clone was counted a few times. V is TRBV6-5 and J is TRBJ1-1, with 8 bases aligning to TRBD1. Per the germline V gene, CDR1 is MNHEY and CDR2 is SVGAGI. V shed 2 bases, J shed 6 bases, and the junction held 5 bases outside the gene matches. The CDR3 consists of 14 residues. In DNA, the CDR3 is TGTGCCAGCAGTTACGGACAGGGTCTGGCTGAAGCTTTCTTT. This codes for CASSYGQGLAEAFF.

This chain links TRBV6-1 with TRBJ2-1, with TRBD1 matching 12 bases. With V trimmed by 4 bases and J by 6 bases, 19 bases remained unmatched. Germline CDR1 reads MNHNS; CDR2 reads SASEGT. CDR3 length equals 20 residues. The CDR3 sequence: CASSAPLPGQGAHRRNEQFF. The CDR3 region has the DNA TGTGCCAGCAGTGCACCTCTACCGGGACAGGGGGCGCATCGTCGCAATGAGCAGTTCTTC.

The J gene is TRBJ2-2, the V gene TRBV18, with no clear D. Germline V gives CDR1 KGHSH, CDR2 LQKENI. Trimming shortened V by 2 bases and J by 4 bases, and 8 bases separated the two germline ends. CDR3 length: 14 residues. CDR3 sequence (DNA): TGTGCCAGCTCACCAAATAGATCCACCGGGGAGCTGTTTTTT. This translates into CASSPNRSTGELFF.

The chain employs TRBV19 and TRBJ1-2; 10 bases are shared with TRBD1. CDR3 length equals 16 residues. The V and J ends lost 6 bases and 4 bases, in that order; junction bases with no gene match: 11. The germline V gene has CDR1 LNHDA and CDR2 SQIVND (reference sequence). In nucleotides, the CDR3 is TGTGCCAGTAGCCGACAGGGGGCGATAAGATCCTATGGCTACACCTTC. Amino acids: CASSRQGAIRSYGYTF.

This clone has more than one count but fewer than ten. The chain's CDR3 is CASSLAQSGDNEQFF. The CDR3, as DNA: TGTGCCAGCAGCTTAGCACAGTCGGGGGACAATGAGCAGTTCTTC. The chain couples TRBV7-2 to TRBJ2-1; D is possibly TRBD2 (6 bases). V was shortened by 0 bases and J by 5 bases, with 11 bases between the two germline ends. Germline V gene sequence: CDR1 SGHTA, CDR2 FQGNSA. The CDR3 totals 15 residues. The variable domain in full, completed from reference TRBV7-2 and TRBJ2-1, reads GAGVSQSPSNKVTEKGKDVELRCDPISGHTALYWYRQSLGQGLEFLIYFQGNSAPDKSGLPSDRFSAERTGGSVSTLTIQRTQQEDSAVYLCASSLAQSGDNEQFFGPGTRLTVL.

The chain carries TRBV6-9 and TRBJ1-6; D unclear. Germline values: CDR1 MNHGY, CDR2 SVAAGI. Deletions cut 5 bases from V and 13 bases from J, with 9 bases between. CDR3 length: 11 residues. CDR3 in amino acids: CASSARVPLHF. The CDR3 coding sequence is TGTGCCAGCAGTGCCCGGGTGCCCCTCCACTTT.

The chain couples TRBV28 to TRBJ1-2; TRBD1 is a possible D gene (5 bases). The V gene's germline CDR1 is MDHEN and CDR2 SYDVKM. The CDR3 has 12 residues. The V end lost 2 bases, the J end lost 7 bases, and 8 bases lay between the germline ends. The CDR3: CASSLAGVGYTF. The CDR3 region has the DNA TGTGCCAGCAGTTTAGCGGGGGTTGGCTACACCTTC.

V gene TRBV30 combines with J gene TRBJ2-7, with D possibly matching TRBD2 (5 bases). The CDR3 spans 12 residues. CDR1 is GTSNPN and CDR2 is SVGIG in the germline V gene (reference sequence). Trimming cost V 8 bases and J 6 bases, with 17 bases left between them. CDR3 DNA: TGTGCCGCGTCGGGGTACGTCCGCGAGCAGTACTTC. Translation: CAASGYVREQYF. Complete variable domain (other parts from reference TRBV30 and TRBJ2-7): SQTIHQWPATLVQPVGSPLSLECTVEGTSNPNLYWYRQAAGRGLQLLFYSVGIGQISSEVPQNLSASRPQDRQFILSSKKLLLSDSGFYLCAASGYVREQYFGPGTRLTVT.